Below are 9 T cell receptor beta chains sequenced from a single sample in a study of OX40 agonist ivuxolimab in advanced cancers. Profiled with immunoSEQ multiplex PCR; TCRdb holds only in-frame clones, not every one. The sample records 46,000 or so clones, more than 85% being singletons. The input for sequencing was CD4+ or CD8+ T cells sorted from blood, taken in a trial of the OX40 agonist ivuxolimab. Every receptor here comes from an adult with an advanced solid tumor such as melanoma, head and neck, liver or kidney cancer.

The chain recombines TRBV15 with TRBJ2-1; 7 bases agree with TRBD2. Germline assignment: CDR1 LNHNV and CDR2 YYDKDF (reference sequence). The ends lost 4 bases at V and 8 bases at J; junction bases unmatched: 8. This CDR3 spans 14 amino acids. This CDR3 is CATSTYGGVDEQFF. In DNA form, the CDR3 reads TGTGCCACCAGCACCTATGGGGGGGTTGATGAGCAGTTCTTC. The variable domain in full, completed from reference TRBV15 and TRBJ2-1, reads DAMVIQNPRYQVTQFGKPVTLSCSQTLNHNVMYWYQQKSSQAPKLLFHYYDKDFNNEADTPDNFQSRRPNTSFCFLDIRSPGLGDTAMYLCATSTYGGVDEQFFGPGTRLTVL.

This clone is termed medium-sized (0.01 to 0.1%). CDR3 region: CASSSSDGPIQETQYF. For the CDR3, the DNA is TGCGCCAGCAGCTCGAGCGACGGCCCGATCCAAGAGACCCAGTACTTC. The chain has TRBV4-1 and TRBJ2-5; D is unclear. V was cut by 5 bases and J by 1 base, with 17 bases left in between. Germline V gene lookup returns CDR1 MGHRA and CDR2 YSYEKL. The CDR3 spans 16 residues.

This clone showed up just once. The J gene is TRBJ2-1, the V gene TRBV19, with TRBD2 matching over 8 bases. Germline V lookup: CDR1 LNHDA, CDR2 SQIVND (reference sequence). J lost 5 bases, V lost 3 bases, and 9 bases had no gene match. CDR3 length: 16 amino acids. The CDR3 nucleotides read TGTGCCAGTAGTATTGTGGCGGGAGGTTTCGACAATGAGCAGTTCTTC. Translating it yields CASSIVAGGFDNEQFF.

The V gene is TRBV6-5, the J gene TRBJ1-2; D gene ambiguous. The CDR3 has 14 residues. The germline CDR1 and CDR2 sequences are MNHEY and SVGAGI. V was trimmed by 0 bases and J by 6 bases, leaving 11 bases between them. The CDR3 region has the DNA TGTGCCAGCAGTTACTCGATGGGATGGGATGGCTACACCTTC. Protein sequence: CASSYSMGWDGYTF.

CDR3 sequence reads: CASSARDRGPGYTF. CDR3 sequence (DNA): TGTGCCAGCAGCGCCCGGGACAGGGGGCCCGGCTACACCTTC. The rearrangement uses TRBV9 and TRBJ1-2, with 12 bases lining up with TRBD1. Germline V gene sequence: CDR1 SGDLS, CDR2 YYNGEE. The V gene end was trimmed by 3 bases and the J gene end by 8 bases; junction bases not matched to a gene: 5. The CDR3 totals 14 residues.

In its sample, this clone ranks as medium-sized. The chain is built from TRBV6-5 and TRBJ1-1, with D possibly matching TRBD1 (5 bases). Trimming took 4 bases from V and 4 from J, leaving 10 bases between them. The germline V gene has CDR1 MNHEY and CDR2 SVGAGI. CDR3 length: 13 residues. CDR3 in amino acids: CASSSAGGTEAFF. CDR3 bases: TGTGCCAGCAGTTCCGCGGGGGGCACTGAAGCTTTCTTT.

The CDR3 spells CASSHPGAPTPFHYGYTF. The CDR3 DNA sequence: TGCGCCAGCAGCCATCCGGGAGCCCCAACCCCCTTTCACTATGGCTACACCTTC. The genes are TRBV4-1 and TRBJ1-2; unclear D gene. Germline V gene sequence: CDR1 MGHRA, CDR2 YSYEKL. V dropped 3 bases and J dropped 3 bases, with 23 bases sitting between them. The CDR3 has 18 amino acids.

The chain links TRBV4-1 to TRBJ2-1, with D perhaps TRBD1 (6 bases). Per germline, CDR1 MGHRA and CDR2 YSYEKL. This CDR3 spans 13 amino acids. V was cut by 2 bases and J by 6 bases, with 8 bases left in between. For the CDR3, the DNA is TGCGCCAGCAGCCAATTACAGGGCAATGAGCAGTTCTTC. This codes for CASSQLQGNEQFF.

V gene TRBV27 combines with J gene TRBJ1-5, with 7 bases matching TRBD1. Germline trimming cut 2 bases from V and 2 bases from J; bases unmatched to any gene: 3. In germline, CDR1 is MNHEY, CDR2 SMNVEV (reference sequence). The CDR3 has 15 residues. The CDR3 DNA follows: TGTGCCAGCAGTTTAACAGGGGCTGGCAATCAGCCCCAGCATTTT. The encoded protein is CASSLTGAGNQPQHF.